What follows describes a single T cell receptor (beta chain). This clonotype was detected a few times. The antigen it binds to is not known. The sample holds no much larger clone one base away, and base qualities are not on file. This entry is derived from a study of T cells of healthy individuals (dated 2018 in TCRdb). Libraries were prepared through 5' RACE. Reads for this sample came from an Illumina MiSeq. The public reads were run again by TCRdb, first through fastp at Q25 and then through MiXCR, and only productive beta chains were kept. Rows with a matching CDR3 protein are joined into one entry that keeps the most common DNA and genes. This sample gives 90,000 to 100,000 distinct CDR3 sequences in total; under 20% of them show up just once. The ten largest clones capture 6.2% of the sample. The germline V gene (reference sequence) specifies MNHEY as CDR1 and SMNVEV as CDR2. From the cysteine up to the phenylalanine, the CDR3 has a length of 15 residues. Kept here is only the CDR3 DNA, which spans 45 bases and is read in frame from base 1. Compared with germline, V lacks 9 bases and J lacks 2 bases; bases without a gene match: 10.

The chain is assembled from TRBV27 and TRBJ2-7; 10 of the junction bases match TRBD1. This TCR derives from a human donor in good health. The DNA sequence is TGTGCCAGTCCCCACGGACAGGGGGGCACCTACGAGCAGTACTTC. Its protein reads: CASPHGQGGTYEQYF.